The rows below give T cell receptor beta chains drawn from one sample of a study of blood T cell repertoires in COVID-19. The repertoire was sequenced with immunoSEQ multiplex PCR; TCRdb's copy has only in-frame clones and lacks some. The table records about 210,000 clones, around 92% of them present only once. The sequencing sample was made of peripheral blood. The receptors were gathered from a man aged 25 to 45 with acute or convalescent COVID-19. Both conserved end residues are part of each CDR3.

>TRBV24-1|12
CATSERGNEQFF
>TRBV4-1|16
CASSQERGLSGNTIYF
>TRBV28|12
CASRSNGNTIYF
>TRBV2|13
CASRPRAGNTQYF
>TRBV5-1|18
CASSRGTGGASGANVLTF
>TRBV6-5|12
CASRPQGDTQYF
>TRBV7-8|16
CASSPRAGTGYNEQFF
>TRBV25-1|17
CASSEYPSGRGTDTQYF
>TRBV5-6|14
CASSPGQLNSPLHF
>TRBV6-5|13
CASSYLGNTEAFF
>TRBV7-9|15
CASSPYGTAGNTIYF
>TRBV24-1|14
CATSDPNRATEAFF
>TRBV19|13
CASKDRDYQPQHF
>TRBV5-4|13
CASSLDSNYGYTF
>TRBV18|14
CASSPGQGFIQQYF
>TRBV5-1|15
CASNSGGVLGTEAFF
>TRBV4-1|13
CASSDRVGQPQHF
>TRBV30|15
CAWSPIDKAYSPLHF
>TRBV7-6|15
CASSAITGGDYGYTF
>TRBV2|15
CASSSTGGGGEKLFF
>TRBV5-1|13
CASSSGNSYEQYF
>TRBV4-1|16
CASSQDTSGRGYEQYF
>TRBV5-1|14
CASSSSLAGDTQYF
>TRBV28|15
CASREGARMNSPLHF
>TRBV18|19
CASSPQPGLAGYSYNEQFF
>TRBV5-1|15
CASSLEQGAVGKLFF
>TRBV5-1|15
CASSPRTNRAGELFF
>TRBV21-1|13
CASSDDSRQPQHF
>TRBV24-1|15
CATSGVGTAGNTIYF
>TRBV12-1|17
CASSFSAQGSGDSPLHF
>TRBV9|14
CASSSGQGVREQFF
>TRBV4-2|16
CASSHLDRGEGNEQFF
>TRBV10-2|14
CASSVLPSTGELFF
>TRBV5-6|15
CASSLIWKGGTEQFF
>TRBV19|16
CASSARTDSGANVLTF
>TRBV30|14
CAWSAGQSTDTQYF
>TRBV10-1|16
CASSFTGTRSKNIQYF
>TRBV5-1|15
CASRLTSGNYNEQFF
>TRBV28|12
CASSLTTYEQYF
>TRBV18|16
CASSLIQASSNPGYTF
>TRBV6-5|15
CASSYSRVGTGELFF
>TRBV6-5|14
CASSLAGVSYEQYF
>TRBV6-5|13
CASSFWDRGEQFF
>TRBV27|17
CASSSVNWDRGRMRAFF
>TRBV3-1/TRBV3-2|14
CASSLRQGNYGYTF
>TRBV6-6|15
CASSYDGGQTYEQYF